A single sample gave rise to the 25 T cell receptor beta chains below, sequenced in a study of cytomegalovirus exposure and HLA in healthy donors. Vbeta (60) and Jbeta (13) primers were used in the PCR. Some clones are missing from TCRdb's copy, which holds only in-frame ones; the method was immunoSEQ multiplex PCR. The table shows 110,000 to 150,000 clones, with 74% occurring only once. Sample: PBMCs. The receptors derive from a man aged 18 to 29 in good health and CMV-seropositive.

The chain joins TRBV5-6 to TRBJ2-7, with TRBD1 identical over 9 bases. Germline loops: CDR1 SGHDT, CDR2 YYEEEE. There are 14 residues in the CDR3. Germline trimming cut 0 bases from V and 4 bases from J; bases unmatched to any gene: 2. CDR3 loop: CASSLGQGVYEQYF. CDR3 sequence (DNA): TGTGCCAGCAGCTTGGGACAGGGGGTATACGAGCAGTACTTC. Drawing the rest from reference TRBV5-6 and TRBJ2-7, the complete variable domain is DAGVTQSPTHLIKTRGQQVTLRCSPKSGHDTVSWYQQALGQGPQFIFQYYEEEERQRGNFPDRFSGHQFPNYSSELNVNALLLGDSALYLCASSLGQGVYEQYFGPGTRLTVT.

This clone occurred a few times. The V call is TRBV6-5, the J call TRBJ1-2; the D is unclear. Trimming left V 0 bases short and J 3 bases short, with 8 bases between. This CDR3 comprises 14 residues. Germline V lookup: CDR1 MNHEY, CDR2 SVGAGI. The CDR3 spells CASSYSRAYYGYTF. The CDR3 DNA follows: TGTGCCAGCAGTTACTCTCGAGCATACTATGGCTACACCTTC.

V usage is TRBV7-6 and J usage is TRBJ2-1, with a possible D match to TRBD2 (5 bases). The V end lost 1 base, the J end lost 4 bases, and 11 bases lay between the germline ends. CDR1 and CDR2 from the germline V gene are SGHVS and FNYEAQ. This CDR3 region has 15 residues. CDR3 sequence reads: CASSLGSSGYNEQFF. The CDR3, as DNA: TGTGCCAGCAGCTTAGGGTCCTCGGGGTACAATGAGCAGTTCTTC. Using reference TRBV7-6 and TRBJ2-1 for the parts outside the CDR3, the full variable domain is GAGVSQSPRYKVTKRGQDVALRCDPISGHVSLYWYRQALGQGPEFLTYFNYEAQQDKSGLPNDRFSAERPEGSISTLTIQRTEQRDSAMYRCASSLGSSGYNEQFFGPGTRLTVL.

The J gene is TRBJ2-7, the V gene TRBV7-2; TRBD2 matches 8 bases. The V and J ends lost 1 base and 2 bases, in that order; junction bases with no gene match: 4. CDR1 is SGHTA, CDR2 FQGNSA, per germline. The CDR3 consists of 15 residues. CDR3 region: CASSLDGGVTYEQYF. The CDR3 nucleotides read TGTGCCAGCAGCTTAGACGGGGGGGTGACCTACGAGCAGTACTTC. Drawing the rest from reference TRBV7-2 and TRBJ2-7, the complete variable domain is GAGVSQSPSNKVTEKGKDVELRCDPISGHTALYWYRQSLGQGLEFLIYFQGNSAPDKSGLPSDRFSAERTGGSVSTLTIQRTQQEDSAVYLCASSLDGGVTYEQYFGPGTRLTVT.

The rearrangement uses TRBV11-3 and TRBJ2-1, with D unresolved. Trimming removed 5 bases from V and 6 bases from J, with 14 bases in between. Germline V CDR1 and CDR2: SGHNT, YENEEA. This CDR3 contains 14 residues. CDR3 nucleotides: TGTGCCAGCAGCGCAGGTTTTGACCTCAATGAGCAGTTCTTC. It encodes CASSAGFDLNEQFF.

The genes are TRBV6-1 and TRBJ1-5; possibly TRBD1 for D (6 bases). Trimming took off 8 bases at V and 7 bases at J, with 15 bases between the two ends. There are 13 residues in the CDR3. Germline values: CDR1 MNHNS, CDR2 SASEGT. CDR3 DNA: TGTGCCAGCTCCGACAGGCTCGGGCAGCCCCAGCATTTT. Amino acid sequence: CASSDRLGQPQHF.

This rearrangement joins TRBV9 to TRBJ2-2; possible D gene TRBD2, 6 bases. CDR3 length equals 14 residues. Germline values: CDR1 SGDLS, CDR2 YYNGEE. Trimming removed 2 bases at V and 7 bases at J, with 12 bases between. The CDR3 sequence is CASSVSGDIGELFF. CDR3 sequence (DNA): TGTGCCAGCAGCGTCTCGGGAGATATCGGGGAGCTGTTTTTT.

The CDR3: CASSPGGAPNEQFF. Written as DNA, the CDR3 is TGTGCCAGCTCACCTGGGGGGGCCCCCAATGAGCAGTTCTTC. V gene TRBV18 combines with J gene TRBJ2-1, with a possible D match to TRBD2 (7 bases). This CDR3 is built from 14 residues. CDR1 and CDR2 from the germline V gene are KGHSH and LQKENI. V was shortened by 3 bases and J by 6 bases, with 12 bases between the two germline ends. Full variable domain (missing parts from reference TRBV18 and TRBJ2-1): NAGVMQNPRHLVRRRGQEARLRCSPMKGHSHVYWYRQLPEEGLKFMVYLQKENIIDESGMPKERFSAEFPKEGPSILRIQQVVRGDSAAYFCASSPGGAPNEQFFGPGTRLTVL.

The CDR3 here is CASSQEGLVGYNEQFF. For the CDR3, the DNA is TGCGCCAGCAGCCAAGAGGGACTAGTGGGCTACAATGAGCAGTTCTTC. J is TRBJ2-1 and V is TRBV4-3; 8 bases match TRBD2. The V gene's germline CDR1 is LGHNA and CDR2 YSLEER. Trimming at V came to 0 bases and at J to 3 bases, leaving 4 bases not matched to a gene. There are 16 residues in the CDR3.

This sequence joins TRBV5-4 and TRBJ2-1, with a possible D match to TRBD2 (6 bases). The CDR3 runs 15 residues. Germline CDR1 reads SGHNT; CDR2 reads YYREEE (reference sequence). Trimming shortened V by 4 bases and J by 3 bases, and 14 bases separated the two germline ends. CDR3 nucleotides: TGTGCCAGCAGCCTCGGGAGTGCCCTCTACAATGAGCAGTTCTTC. Protein sequence: CASSLGSALYNEQFF.

The chain employs TRBV27 and TRBJ1-5, with TRBD1 as a possible D gene (6 bases). The CDR3 has 13 residues. The germline CDR1 and CDR2 sequences are MNHEY and SMNVEV (reference sequence). Trimming pared 4 bases from V and 9 bases from J, leaving 13 bases between. The chain's CDR3 is CASSSTGGRPQHF. The CDR3 nucleotides are TGTGCCAGCAGTTCCACTGGGGGCAGGCCCCAGCATTTT.

The chain combines TRBV7-9 with TRBJ2-3; tentatively, D is TRBD1 (5 bases). The V and J ends lost 2 bases and 0 bases respectively, with 9 bases between them. This CDR3 is built from 15 residues. Germline V CDR1 and CDR2: SEHNR, FQNEAQ (reference sequence). CDR3 DNA: TGTGCCAGCAGCTTAACAGGAACTAGCACAGATACGCAGTATTTT. Its protein is CASSLTGTSTDTQYF.

Written as DNA, the CDR3 is TGCAGCGTCAATAGCGGGGGGTCCCCCTACGAGCAGTACTTC. Protein product: CSVNSGGSPYEQYF. The chain links TRBV29-1 to TRBJ2-7; 10 bases align to TRBD2. The ends lost 6 bases at V and 2 bases at J; junction bases unmatched: 7. The CDR3 loop spans 14 amino acids. From germline, CDR1 is SQVTM and CDR2 ANQGSEA.

This chain joins TRBV9 and TRBJ2-1; 11 bases are a match to TRBD2. This CDR3 has 15 amino acids. The J segment lost 9 bases and the V segment lost 0 bases, leaving 5 bases of the junction unmatched. CDR1 SGDLS and CDR2 YYNGEE come from the germline V gene. CDR3: CASSVGVAGGSEQFF. CDR3 DNA sequence: TGTGCCAGCAGCGTAGGAGTAGCGGGAGGGTCTGAGCAGTTCTTC.

The chain joins TRBV7-3 to TRBJ2-2; D gene ambiguous. There are 12 residues in the CDR3. Germline loops: CDR1 SGHTA, CDR2 FQGTGA. The V gene lost 8 bases and the J gene lost 1 base, with 5 bases spanning the gap. The chain's CDR3 is CASGRNTGELFF. The CDR3 DNA reads TGTGCCAGCGGGCGGAACACCGGGGAGCTGTTTTTT. The full variable domain, its missing parts supplied by reference TRBV7-3 and TRBJ2-2, is GAGVSQTPSNKVTEKGKYVELRCDPISGHTALYWYRQSLGQGPEFLIYFQGTGAADDSGLPNDRFFAVRPEGSVSTLKIQRTERGDSAVYLCASGRNTGELFFGEGSRLTVL.

In the case of this clone: A read error may produce the germline difference seen at one junction end. This sequence joins TRBV6-1 and TRBJ1-1; D gene ambiguous. From germline, CDR1 is MNHNS and CDR2 SASEGT. This CDR3 is 14 amino acids long. Written as DNA, the CDR3 is TGTGTCAGCGCCGCCGCGGTCTCAAACACTGAAGCTTTCTTT. Amino acid sequence: CVSAAAVSNTEAFF.

The chain couples TRBV5-6 to TRBJ2-1; 7 nucleotides line up with TRBD1. Unmatched junction bases numbered 6, after V lost 3 bases and J lost 0 bases. Germline assignment: CDR1 SGHDT and CDR2 YYEEEE. The CDR3 covers 16 residues. The CDR3 DNA reads TGTGCCAGCAGCTCAAAAGGGGACAGCTCCTACAATGAGCAGTTCTTC. Encoded protein: CASSSKGDSSYNEQFF.

The genes are TRBV4-1 and TRBJ2-5, with TRBD1 matching over 10 bases. This CDR3 region has 14 residues. Per germline, CDR1 MGHRA and CDR2 YSYEKL. Unmatched junction bases numbered 6, after V lost 4 bases and J lost 7 bases. The CDR3 nucleotides read TGCGCCAGCAGCCTGACAGGGGGCATAGGGACCCAGTACTTC. Protein sequence: CASSLTGGIGTQYF.

The genes are TRBV19 and TRBJ2-7, with 7 bases fitting TRBD1. Germline V CDR1 and CDR2: LNHDA, SQIVND (reference sequence). This CDR3 is 15 amino acids long. V gave up 4 bases and J gave up 5 bases; unmatched junction bases: 11. CDR3 DNA sequence: TGTGCCAGTAGTACGCTTCCGACAGGGAATCACGAGCAGTACTTC. Encoded protein: CASSTLPTGNHEQYF.

The chain carries TRBV28 and TRBJ2-7; 9 nucleotides line up with TRBD1. This CDR3 has 15 residues. Germline CDR1 and CDR2: MDHEN and SYDVKM. The V segment lost 6 bases and the J segment 3 bases; nucleotides outside the gene matches: 9. CDR3 sequence (DNA): TGTGCCAGCAGCCTAACCGGACAGGGGAACTACGAGCAGTACTTC. As protein: CASSLTGQGNYEQYF.

This clone is categorized as medium-sized. The chain uses TRBV6-5 and TRBJ2-5; D is unclear. V was trimmed by 4 bases and J by 2 bases, leaving 8 bases between them. The CDR3 runs 13 residues. CDR1 is MNHEY, CDR2 SVGAGI, per germline. This chain's CDR3 is CASSFGLQETQYF. CDR3 DNA sequence: TGTGCCAGCAGTTTTGGGCTTCAAGAGACCCAGTACTTC.

DNA of the CDR3: TGTGCCAGCAGCCCCTATGGCGGGAACACTGAAGCTTTCTTT. Encoded protein: CASSPYGGNTEAFF. V and J are TRBV6-4 and TRBJ1-1; D is ambiguous. Germline V gene sequence: CDR1 MRHNA, CDR2 SNTAGT. The CDR3 extends over 14 amino acids. V lost 6 bases and J 1 base, leaving 12 bases between the germline ends.

The chain joins TRBV10-3 to TRBJ2-2; weak D call: TRBD1 (7 bases). The ends were cut back, 6 bases at V and 2 bases at J, with 28 bases in the middle. The CDR3 runs to 20 residues. Germline CDR1 is ENHRY and CDR2 is SYGVKD. In DNA form, the CDR3 reads TGTGCCATCAGGCGGCCCTTCCTAGGGGGCCGGGAGACAAACACCGGGGAGCTGTTTTTT. This sequence encodes CAIRRPFLGGRETNTGELFF.

The chain employs TRBV28 and TRBJ1-1; unclear D gene. Trimming cost V 8 bases and J 1 base, with 11 bases left between them. Looked up from germline, CDR1 is MDHEN and CDR2 is SYDVKM. This CDR3 region has 13 residues. As DNA, the CDR3 is TGTGCCAGCCATTCGGTCCCGAACACTGAAGCTTTCTTT. It codes for CASHSVPNTEAFF.

This chain joins TRBV27 and TRBJ2-2, with 8 positions matching TRBD2. Germline CDR1 is MNHEY and CDR2 is SMNVEV (reference sequence). This CDR3 has 16 residues. The V segment lost 5 bases and the J segment 2 bases; nucleotides outside the gene matches: 7. Here the CDR3 reads CASSVSSGENTGELFF. DNA of the CDR3: TGTGCCAGCAGTGTGAGTAGCGGGGAAAACACCGGGGAGCTGTTTTTT.